The 5 T cell receptor beta chains below come from one sample, sequenced in a study of CD8+ T cells in alopecia areata. Extracted RNA was reverse transcribed into cDNA, the sequencing template. Using immunoSEQ multiplex PCR, the repertoire was profiled, and TCRdb retains in-frame clones only, with some absent. The sample has around 190,000 clones; 45% to 75% are singletons. Treatment specified: oral pan-JAK inhibitor, 5-10 mg twice daily. The sequencing here drew on CD4+ T cells sorted from blood, taken at week 4, from a patient treated with tofacitinib. These TCRs come from a human donor with alopecia areata.

This clone occurred a few times. This chain links TRBV29-1 with TRBJ1-3, with D maybe TRBD1 (5 bases). The germline V gene encodes CDR1 SQVTM and CDR2 ANQGSEA. V shed 6 bases and J shed 0 bases, with 6 bases lying between them. The CDR3 spans 12 residues. The CDR3 spells CSVGTSGNTIYF. CDR3 sequence (DNA): TGCAGCGTCGGGACCTCTGGAAACACCATATATTTT. The complete variable domain, with remaining parts taken from reference TRBV29-1 and TRBJ1-3, reads SAVISQKPSRDICQRGTSLTIQCQVDSQVTMMFWYRQQPGQSLTLIATANQGSEATYESGFVIDKFPISRPNLTFSTLTVSNMSPEDSSIYLCSVGTSGNTIYFGEGSWLTVV.

The chain combines TRBV27 with TRBJ2-1, with TRBD2 matching over 7 bases. CDR1 and CDR2 from the germline V gene are MNHEY and SMNVEV (reference sequence). V shed 8 bases, J shed 6 bases, and the junction held 19 bases outside the gene matches. The CDR3 has 17 residues. The CDR3 nucleotides read TGTGCCAGCCACTCCTTTGGGTGGCGGGAGATGGGCAATGAGCAGTTCTTC. This gives the protein CASHSFGWREMGNEQFF.

The J gene is TRBJ1-2, the V gene TRBV30; D is perhaps TRBD1 (6 bases). The germline V gene has CDR1 GTSNPN and CDR2 SVGIG (reference sequence). CDR3 length: 12 amino acids. Trimming took off 3 bases at V and 9 bases at J, with 14 bases between the two ends. In nucleotides, the CDR3 is TGTGCCTGGAGAGCACAGGGAGTTCGCTACACCTTC. Its translation: CAWRAQGVRYTF.

V is TRBV30 and J is TRBJ1-2, with D maybe TRBD1 (6 bases). Germline V gives CDR1 GTSNPN, CDR2 SVGIG (reference sequence). V lost 1 base and J 8 bases, leaving 17 bases between the germline ends. The CDR3 has 14 amino acids. As DNA, the CDR3 is TGTGCCTGGAGTGGGTTCTCAGGGGCTGGGGGCTACACCTTC. The encoded protein is CAWSGFSGAGGYTF.

This clone has a handful of counts. The chain employs TRBV4-2 and TRBJ1-5, with no clear D. The length of the CDR3 is 13 residues. Trimming removed 1 base at V and 7 bases at J, with 8 bases between. From germline, CDR1 is LGHNA and CDR2 YNFKEQ. CDR3 in amino acids: CASSQAIGQPQHF. As DNA, the CDR3 is TGTGCCAGCAGCCAAGCAATAGGGCAGCCCCAGCATTTT.